The 10 T cell receptor beta chains listed next were all sequenced from one sample in a study of T cell repertoires in cytomegalovirus infection. One entry per CDR3 protein, called by TCRdb with MiXCR from the reads. The sample lists 80,000 or so distinct CDR3 sequences, 20% to 30% occurring once. These receptors have no identified antigens. The sample was CD8+ T cells from cultured PBMCs, taken from culture after CMV antigen stimulation. The receptors originated from a human donor in good health (CMV status not recorded). Some clones in this sample may be carry-over from other donors' samples.

This clonotype was seen a few times. The V call is TRBV6-1, the J call TRBJ2-2, with unresolved D. Between the trimmed V and J ends, which lost 2 bases and 8 bases, there was a span of 6 bases. The CDR3 runs to 12 residues. Germline V gene lookup returns CDR1 MNHNS and CDR2 SASEGT. The CDR3 region is CASSEQWGELFF. Written as DNA, the CDR3 is TGTGCCAGCAGTGAACAGTGGGGGGAGCTGTTTTTT.

The chain recombines TRBV20-1 with TRBJ1-6, with 9 bases lining up with TRBD1. The CDR3 is 16 amino acids. Germline V gives CDR1 DFQATT, CDR2 SNEGSKA (reference sequence). The junction had 13 bases not matched to a gene; V was cut back by 3 bases and J by 10 bases. CDR3 residues: CSASLDPTGGMSPLHF. CDR3 bases: TGCAGTGCTAGCCTAGATCCGACAGGGGGTATGTCACCCCTCCACTTT.

This clonotype was observed at least ten times. The chain uses TRBV7-8 and TRBJ1-2; 8 bases are shared with TRBD1. From germline, CDR1 is SGHVS and CDR2 FQNEAQ. CDR3 size: 16 residues. The trim removed 2 bases at V and 6 bases at J, leaving 11 bases unmatched. The CDR3 sequence: CASSLTLSGGIDGYTF. The CDR3, as DNA: TGTGCCAGCAGCTTAACATTATCAGGGGGCATCGATGGCTACACCTTC.

The chain employs TRBV19 and TRBJ2-1; D not certain. The germline V gene has CDR1 LNHDA and CDR2 SQIVND (reference sequence). V was clipped by 3 bases and J by 4 bases, with 13 bases between them. The CDR3 is 15 residues long. CDR3 protein: CASSITSSLYNEQFF. The CDR3 region has the DNA TGTGCCAGTAGTATTACGTCTAGTTTGTACAATGAGCAGTTCTTC.

This clonotype was seen a handful of times. The genes are TRBV30 and TRBJ2-5; perhaps D is TRBD1 or TRBD2 (6 bases each). Germline V lookup: CDR1 GTSNPN, CDR2 SVGIG (reference sequence). The CDR3 has 14 residues. Between the trimmed V and J ends, which lost 0 bases and 5 bases, there was a span of 13 bases. The CDR3 region is CAWSVIGGAETQYF. For the CDR3, the DNA is TGTGCCTGGAGTGTTATCGGGGGCGCGGAGACCCAGTACTTC.

J is TRBJ2-3 and V is TRBV27, with 7 bases aligning to TRBD2. The trim removed 3 bases at V and 2 bases at J, leaving 11 bases unmatched. CDR1 MNHEY and CDR2 SMNVEV come from the germline V gene (reference sequence). This CDR3 has 17 amino acids. As DNA, the CDR3 is TGTGCCAGCAGTTTGTCGGTTGGGCTAGCGGTCACAGATACGCAGTATTTT. It is translated as CASSLSVGLAVTDTQYF.

This clonotype was seen more than once but under ten times. The J gene is TRBJ2-3, the V gene TRBV27; 8 bases fit TRBD2. The CDR3 is made up of 15 amino acids. J lost 2 bases, V lost 3 bases, and 4 bases had no gene match. Looked up from germline, CDR1 is MNHEY and CDR2 is SMNVEV (reference sequence). The CDR3, as DNA: TGTGCCAGCAGTTTGCTAGCGGGTCTCACAGATACGCAGTATTTT. It encodes CASSLLAGLTDTQYF.

This clonotype was observed a handful of times. A read error may account for a junction end that differs from germline. The chain uses TRBV4-1 and TRBJ2-1, with D hard to call. Germline V gene lookup returns CDR1 MGHRA and CDR2 YSYEKL. This CDR3 is built from 16 residues. The CDR3 nucleotides read TGTGCCAGCAGCCAAGACCTCCAAAGCTCCTACAATGAGCAGTTCTTC. It translates to CASSQDLQSSYNEQFF.

J is TRBJ1-2 and V is TRBV7-9; maybe TRBD1 (6 bases). The germline V gene encodes CDR1 SEHNR and CDR2 FQNEAQ (reference sequence). V lost 5 bases and J lost 5, with 12 bases in between. This CDR3 spans 13 amino acids. CDR3 amino acids: CASSPGTPYGYTF. CDR3 sequence (DNA): TGTGCCAGCAGCCCCGGGACACCTTATGGCTACACCTTC.

This clonotype has more than one count but fewer than ten. This sequence joins TRBV6-6 and TRBJ2-7, with TRBD2 as a possible D gene (7 bases). V lost 0 bases and J 5 bases, leaving 8 bases between the germline ends. This CDR3 comprises 13 residues. From germline, CDR1 is MNHNY and CDR2 SVGAGI (reference sequence). In DNA, the CDR3 is TGTGCCAGCAGTTACTCGGGGGGGCACGAGCAGTACTTC. Amino acids: CASSYSGGHEQYF.